This T cell receptor (beta chain) is from a study of metastatic and nonmetastatic thyroid tumors (dated by TCRdb to between 2020 and 2021). General notes on the study: Repertoires were compared across peripheral blood and tumor or nodule tissue samples from malignant and benign thyroid patients. Overall study results and their limits: TCR beta diversity was reported as significantly higher in malignant tumors than in benign nodules, in both blood and tumor samples.

The CDR3 spans 13 amino acids, including both terminal residues. Of the read, only the CDR3 DNA is kept; its 39 bases are in frame from base 1. The germline V gene yields MNHEY for CDR1 and SVGEGT for CDR2. Between the V and J ends, shortened by 4 bases and 9 bases respectively, the junction contains 13 bases. Before undergoing thyroid surgery, none of the patients had been given any kind of treatment. Using T-cell receptor beta sequencing, the researchers looked back retrospectively at clinical samples from patients, gathered between the early 2010s and the late 2010s. In its sample, this clone was seen a few times. Its specific antigen is unknown. As the CDR3 is not closed by the conserved phenylalanine or tryptophan, this likely results from a read error. Library construction relied on PCR. Sequencing instrument: Illumina HiSeq 4000. High-throughput sequencing was used to profile the CDR3 region of the TCR beta-chain in every patient. In the source study's methods: The researchers built a classifier to tell apart papillary thyroid cancer patients with distant metastasis, based on CDR3 differences among clinicopathological groups. The Shannon index was used to measure repertoire diversity, and the Morisita-Horn index was used to measure how similar tumor and blood repertoires were. In TCRdb, the public reads were trimmed at Q25 with fastp and aligned with MiXCR, with productive beta chains retained. TCRdb's processing, not the authors' own work, is the source of the V and J calls. The sample contains about 25,000 clones, about 20% of them found a single time. The ten largest clones represent around 4% of the sample.

This sequence uses TRBV6-2 or TRBV6-3 and TRBJ2-1, with no reliable assignment of the D segment. Sequences were obtained from adjacent normal tissue. This receptor was obtained from a female donor with papillary thyroid cancer or a benign thyroid nodule (not recorded which). Some clones in this sample may be carry-over from other donors' samples. The CDR3 region has the sequence CASSSPRSGEQFS. The DNA sequence is given as TGTGCCAGCAGTTCCCCTCGGAGTGGTGAGCAGTTCTCC.